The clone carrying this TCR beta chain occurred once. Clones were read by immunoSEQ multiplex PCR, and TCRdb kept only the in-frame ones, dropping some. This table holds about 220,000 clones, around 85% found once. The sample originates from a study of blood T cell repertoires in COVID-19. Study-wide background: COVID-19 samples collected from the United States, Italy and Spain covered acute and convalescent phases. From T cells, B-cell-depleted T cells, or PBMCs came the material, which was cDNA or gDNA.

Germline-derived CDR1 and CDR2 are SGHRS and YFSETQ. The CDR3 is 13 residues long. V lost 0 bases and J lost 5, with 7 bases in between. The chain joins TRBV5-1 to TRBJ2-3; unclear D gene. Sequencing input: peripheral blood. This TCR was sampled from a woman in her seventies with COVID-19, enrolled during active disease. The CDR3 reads CASSLVAGDTQYF. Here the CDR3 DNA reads TGCGCCAGCAGCTTGGTGGCAGGAGATACGCAGTATTTT.